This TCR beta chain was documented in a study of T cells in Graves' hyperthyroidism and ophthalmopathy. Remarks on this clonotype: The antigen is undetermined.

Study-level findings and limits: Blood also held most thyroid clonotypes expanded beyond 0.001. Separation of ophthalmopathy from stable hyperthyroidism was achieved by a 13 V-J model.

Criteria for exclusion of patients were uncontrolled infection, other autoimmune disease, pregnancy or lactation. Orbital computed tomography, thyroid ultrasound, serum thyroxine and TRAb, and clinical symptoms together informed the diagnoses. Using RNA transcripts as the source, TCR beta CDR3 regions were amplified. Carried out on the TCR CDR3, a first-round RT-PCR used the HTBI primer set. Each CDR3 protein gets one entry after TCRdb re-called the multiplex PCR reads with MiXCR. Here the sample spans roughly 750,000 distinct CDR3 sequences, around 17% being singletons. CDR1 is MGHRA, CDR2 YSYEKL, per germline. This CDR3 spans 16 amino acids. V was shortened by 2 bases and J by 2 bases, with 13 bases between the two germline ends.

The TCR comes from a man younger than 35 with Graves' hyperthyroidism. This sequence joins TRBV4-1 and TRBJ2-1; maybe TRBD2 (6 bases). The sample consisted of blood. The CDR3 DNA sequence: TGCGCCAGCAGCCAAATTAAGCGGGCCACCTACAATGAGCAGTTCTTC. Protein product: CASSQIKRATYNEQFF.